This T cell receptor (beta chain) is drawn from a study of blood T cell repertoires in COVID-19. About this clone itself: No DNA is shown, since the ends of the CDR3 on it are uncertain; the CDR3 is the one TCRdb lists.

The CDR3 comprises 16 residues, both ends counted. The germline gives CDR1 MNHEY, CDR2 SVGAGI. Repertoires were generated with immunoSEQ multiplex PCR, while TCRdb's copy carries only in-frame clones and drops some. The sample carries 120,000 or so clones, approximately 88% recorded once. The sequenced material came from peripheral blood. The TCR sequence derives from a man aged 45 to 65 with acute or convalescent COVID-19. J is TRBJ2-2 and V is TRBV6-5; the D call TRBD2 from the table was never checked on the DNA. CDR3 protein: CASSYFSGLRAGELFF.